One sample yielded the 5 T cell receptor beta chains listed below, sequenced in a study of blood T cell repertoires in COVID-19. Only in-frame clones appear in the TCRdb table, and some are missing; sequencing was by immunoSEQ multiplex PCR. Counted here are fewer than 120,000 clones, approximately 90% occurring once; the ten biggest clones make up less than 3.5%. Input material: peripheral blood. The receptors stem from a woman aged 50 to 60 with acute or convalescent COVID-19.

The chain combines TRBV11-1 with TRBJ2-3; 12 nucleotides align to TRBD2. The V and J ends lost 5 bases and 2 bases, in that order; junction bases with no gene match: 5. The CDR3 is 16 residues long. The germline CDR1 and CDR2 sequences are SGHAT and FQDESV (reference sequence). The CDR3 nucleotides read TGTGCCAGCAGCGGTCGACTAGCGGGGGCCACAGATACGCAGTATTTT. Its translation is CASSGRLAGATDTQYF.

The chain joins TRBV7-9 to TRBJ2-5, with TRBD1 as a possible D gene (5 bases). The CDR3 consists of 15 residues. V lost 4 bases and J lost 4, with 16 bases in between. The V gene's germline CDR1 is SEHNR and CDR2 FQNEAQ (reference sequence). CDR3 sequence (DNA): TGTGCCAGCAGCTCGCTTGAAAGGGGAAGAGAGACCCAGTACTTC. Its translation: CASSSLERGRETQYF.

The rearrangement uses TRBV18 and TRBJ1-1; weak D call: TRBD1 (5 bases). This CDR3 is built from 14 residues. Deletions cut 4 bases from V and 1 base from J, with 10 bases between. CDR1 is KGHSH and CDR2 is LQKENI in the germline V gene. The CDR3 region has the DNA TGTGCCAGCTCACTCAAAGGACAGAACACTGAAGCTTTCTTT. Translation gives CASSLKGQNTEAFF.

J is TRBJ2-5 and V is TRBV5-1; a possible D gene is TRBD2 (6 bases). V was clipped by 4 bases and J by 2 bases, with 18 bases between them. In germline, CDR1 is SGHRS, CDR2 YFSETQ. This CDR3 region has 16 residues. The CDR3 DNA reads TGCGCCAGCAGCCGGTCTGCGGGGACGGCACAAGAGACCCAGTACTTC. Translation: CASSRSAGTAQETQYF.

The DNA of the CDR3 is TGTGCCAGCAGTTACCTGGGCTCAAAATACTACGAGCAGTACTTC. Encoded protein: CASSYLGSKYYEQYF. The V gene is TRBV6-2 or TRBV6-3, the J gene TRBJ2-7, with no clear D. There are 15 residues in the CDR3. With 2 bases removed from V and 3 bases from J, the gap between germline ends came to 14 bases. Germline values: CDR1 MNHEY, CDR2 SVGEGT.